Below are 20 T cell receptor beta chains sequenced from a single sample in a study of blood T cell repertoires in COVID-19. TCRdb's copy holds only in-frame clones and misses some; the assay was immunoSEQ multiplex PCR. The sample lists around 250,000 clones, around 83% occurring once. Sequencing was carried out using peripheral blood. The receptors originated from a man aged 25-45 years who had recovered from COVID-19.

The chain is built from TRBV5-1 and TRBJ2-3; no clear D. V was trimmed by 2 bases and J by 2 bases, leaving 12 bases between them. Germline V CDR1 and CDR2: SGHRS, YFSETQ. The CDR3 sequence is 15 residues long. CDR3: CASSLQTTNTDTQYF. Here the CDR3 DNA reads TGCGCCAGCAGCTTACAGACAACCAACACAGATACGCAGTATTTT.

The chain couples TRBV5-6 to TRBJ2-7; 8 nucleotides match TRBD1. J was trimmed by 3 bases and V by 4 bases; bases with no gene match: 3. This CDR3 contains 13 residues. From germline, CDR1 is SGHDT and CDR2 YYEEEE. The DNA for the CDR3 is TGTGCCAGCAGCCAGGGGGCGGACTACGAGCAGTACTTC. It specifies CASSQGADYEQYF.

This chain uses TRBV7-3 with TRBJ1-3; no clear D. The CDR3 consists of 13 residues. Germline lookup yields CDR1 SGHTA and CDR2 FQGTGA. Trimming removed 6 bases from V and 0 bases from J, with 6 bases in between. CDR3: CASSNFSGNTIYF. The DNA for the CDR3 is TGTGCCAGCAGTAACTTCTCTGGAAACACCATATATTTT.

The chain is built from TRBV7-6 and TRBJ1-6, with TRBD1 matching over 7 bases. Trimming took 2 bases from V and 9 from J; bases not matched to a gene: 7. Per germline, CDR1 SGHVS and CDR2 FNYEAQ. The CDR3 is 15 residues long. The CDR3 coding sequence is TGTGCCAGCAGCTTACAACAGGGGCAAAGTTCACCCCTCCACTTT. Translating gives CASSLQQGQSSPLHF.

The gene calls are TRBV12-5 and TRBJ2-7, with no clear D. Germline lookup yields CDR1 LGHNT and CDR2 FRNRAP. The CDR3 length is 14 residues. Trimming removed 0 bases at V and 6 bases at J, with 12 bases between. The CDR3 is CASGLVSLQTEQYF. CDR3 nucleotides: TGTGCTAGTGGTTTGGTATCTTTACAGACCGAGCAGTACTTC.

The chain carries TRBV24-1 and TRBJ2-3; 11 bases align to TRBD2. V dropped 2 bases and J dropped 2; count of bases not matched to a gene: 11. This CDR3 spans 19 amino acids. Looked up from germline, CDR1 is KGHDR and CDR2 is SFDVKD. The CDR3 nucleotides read TGTGCCACCAGTGATTGGGGGACTAGCGGCAATCAAATCACAGATACGCAGTATTTT. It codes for CATSDWGTSGNQITDTQYF.

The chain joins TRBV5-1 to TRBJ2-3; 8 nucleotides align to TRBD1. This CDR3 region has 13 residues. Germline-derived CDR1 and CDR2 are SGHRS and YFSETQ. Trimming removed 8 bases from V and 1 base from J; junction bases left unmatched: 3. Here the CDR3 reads CASGTGGTDTQYF. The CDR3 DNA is TGCGCCAGTGGGACAGGAGGCACAGATACGCAGTATTTT.

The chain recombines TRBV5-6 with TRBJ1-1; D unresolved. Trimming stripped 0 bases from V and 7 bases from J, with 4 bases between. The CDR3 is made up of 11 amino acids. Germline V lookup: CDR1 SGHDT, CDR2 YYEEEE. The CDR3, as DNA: TGTGCCAGCAGCTTGGGTCTTGAAGCTTTCTTT. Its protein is CASSLGLEAFF. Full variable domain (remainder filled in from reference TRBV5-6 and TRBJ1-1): DAGVTQSPTHLIKTRGQQVTLRCSPKSGHDTVSWYQQALGQGPQFIFQYYEEEERQRGNFPDRFSGHQFPNYSSELNVNALLLGDSALYLCASSLGLEAFFGQGTRLTVV.

CDR3 sequence reads: CASSHFRQGGAGETQYF. The CDR3 DNA is TGTGCCAGCAGCCACTTCCGCCAAGGGGGGGCCGGAGAGACCCAGTACTTC. This rearrangement joins TRBV3-1 (or the pseudogene TRBV3-2) to TRBJ2-5, with a tentative D call TRBD2 (7 bases). Between the trimmed V and J ends, which lost 3 bases and 4 bases, there was a span of 21 bases. The CDR3 extends over 17 amino acids. Germline CDR1 is LGHDT and CDR2 is YNNKEL (reference sequence).

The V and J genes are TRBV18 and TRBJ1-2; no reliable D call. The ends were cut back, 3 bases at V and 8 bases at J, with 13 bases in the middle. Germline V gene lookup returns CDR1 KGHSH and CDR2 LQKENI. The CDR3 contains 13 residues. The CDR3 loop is CASSPLSSEGYTF. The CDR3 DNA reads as TGTGCCAGCTCACCCCTAAGTTCGGAGGGCTACACCTTC.

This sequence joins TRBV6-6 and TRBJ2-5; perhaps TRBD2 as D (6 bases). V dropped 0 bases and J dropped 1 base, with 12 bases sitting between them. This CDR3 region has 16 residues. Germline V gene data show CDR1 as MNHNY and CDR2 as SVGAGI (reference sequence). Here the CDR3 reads CASSYSAGLLQETQYF. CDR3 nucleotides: TGTGCCAGCAGTTACTCCGCCGGACTACTCCAAGAGACCCAGTACTTC.

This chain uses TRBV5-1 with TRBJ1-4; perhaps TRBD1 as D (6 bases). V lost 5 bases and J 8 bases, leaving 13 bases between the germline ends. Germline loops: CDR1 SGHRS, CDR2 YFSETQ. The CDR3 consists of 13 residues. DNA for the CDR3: TGCGCCAGCAGAAGGGGGATTGGGGAAAAACTGTTTTTT. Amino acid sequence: CASRRGIGEKLFF.

The CDR3 region has the DNA TGTGCCAGCAGGACGGGACTGGCGGGGAATGAGCAGTTCTTC. As protein: CASRTGLAGNEQFF. The V and J genes are TRBV6-5 and TRBJ2-1; a weak D match, TRBD2 (6 bases). This CDR3 comprises 14 residues. V lost 6 bases, J lost 7 bases, and 16 bases lay in between. Germline V lookup: CDR1 MNHEY, CDR2 SVGAGI.

Here the CDR3 reads CASSLPLSGLSPLHF. In DNA, the CDR3 is TGTGCCAGCAGCTTACCCCTATCAGGGCTCTCACCCCTCCACTTT. The J gene is TRBJ1-6, the V gene TRBV7-2, with D perhaps TRBD1 (5 bases). Germline-derived CDR1 and CDR2 are SGHTA and FQGNSA. The CDR3 is 15 residues long. Trimming pared 2 bases from V and 10 bases from J, leaving 15 bases between.

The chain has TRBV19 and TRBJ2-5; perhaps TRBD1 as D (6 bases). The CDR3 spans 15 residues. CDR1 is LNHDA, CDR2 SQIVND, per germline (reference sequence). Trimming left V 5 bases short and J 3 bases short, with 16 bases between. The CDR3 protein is CASSPLSSGEETQYF. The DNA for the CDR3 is TGTGCCAGTAGTCCGCTCTCCTCAGGGGAAGAGACCCAGTACTTC.

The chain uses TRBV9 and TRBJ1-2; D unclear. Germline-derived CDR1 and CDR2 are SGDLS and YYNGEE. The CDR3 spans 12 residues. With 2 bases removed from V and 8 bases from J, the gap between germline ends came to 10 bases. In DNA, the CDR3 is TGTGCCAGCAGCGTCAACGGAGGCGGCTACACCTTC. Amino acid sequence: CASSVNGGGYTF.

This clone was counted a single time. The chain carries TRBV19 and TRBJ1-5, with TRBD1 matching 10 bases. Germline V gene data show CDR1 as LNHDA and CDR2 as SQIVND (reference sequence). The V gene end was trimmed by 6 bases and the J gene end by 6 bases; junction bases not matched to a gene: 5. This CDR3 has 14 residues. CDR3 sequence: CASSGTGEAQPQHF. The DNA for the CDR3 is TGTGCCAGTAGCGGGACAGGGGAGGCTCAGCCCCAGCATTTT.

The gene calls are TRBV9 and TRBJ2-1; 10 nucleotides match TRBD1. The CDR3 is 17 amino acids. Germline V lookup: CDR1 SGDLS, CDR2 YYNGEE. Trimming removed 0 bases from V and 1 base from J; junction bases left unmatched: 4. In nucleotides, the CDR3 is TGTGCCAGCAGCGTAGCTTTGGGACAGGGGTCCTACAATGAGCAGTTCTTC. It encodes CASSVALGQGSYNEQFF.

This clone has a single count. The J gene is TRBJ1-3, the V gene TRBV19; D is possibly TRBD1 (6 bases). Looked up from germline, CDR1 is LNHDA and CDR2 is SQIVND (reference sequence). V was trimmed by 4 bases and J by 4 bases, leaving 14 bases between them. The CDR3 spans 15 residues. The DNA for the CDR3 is TGTGCCAGTAGTAGCAACAGGGTTTCGGGAAACACCATATATTTT. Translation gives CASSSNRVSGNTIYF.

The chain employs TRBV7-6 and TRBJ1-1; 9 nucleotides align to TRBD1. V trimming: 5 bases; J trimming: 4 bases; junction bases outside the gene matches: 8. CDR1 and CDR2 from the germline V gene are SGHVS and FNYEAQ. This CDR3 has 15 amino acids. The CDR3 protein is CASSTWTGVITEAFF. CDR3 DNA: TGTGCCAGCAGCACGTGGACAGGGGTCATCACTGAAGCTTTCTTT.